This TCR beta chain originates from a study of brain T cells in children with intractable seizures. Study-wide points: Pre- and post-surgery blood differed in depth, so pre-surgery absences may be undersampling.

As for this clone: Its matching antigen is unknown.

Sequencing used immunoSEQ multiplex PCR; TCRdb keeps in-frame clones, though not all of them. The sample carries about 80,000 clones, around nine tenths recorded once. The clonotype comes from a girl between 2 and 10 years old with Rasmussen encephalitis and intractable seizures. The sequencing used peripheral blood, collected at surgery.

CDR3 region: CASSFEGEGYTF. CDR3 DNA sequence: TGTGCCAGCAGTTTCGAAGGGGAGGGCTACACCTTC. The chain carries TRBV12-3 or TRBV12-4 and TRBJ1-2; D is possibly TRBD1 (5 bases). V shed 3 bases and J shed 8 bases, with 10 bases lying between them. The CDR3 spans 12 residues.